This TCR beta chain was sequenced during a study of regulatory T cells in long-lasting Graves disease. Germline CDR1 reads SGHAT; CDR2 reads FQNNGV. Trimming removed 5 bases from V and 0 bases from J, with 19 bases in between. The CDR3 is 18 residues long. Sample time point: newly diagnosed GD, antithyroid drugs for less than 3 months. There was RNA extracted from PBMCs, and the TCR library was made from it. The patients included were those that came from an endocrinology department in Xi'an, China. This clonotype was observed a handful of times. The antigen remains unidentified. Construction of the TCR beta libraries employed iRepertoire HTBI primers in conjunction with Arm-PCR of CDR3 regions. MiXCR was run by TCRdb on the multiplex PCR reads, yielding one entry per CDR3 protein. The repertoire holds about 620,000 distinct CDR3 sequences, with roughly 15% as singletons. Overall study results and limits: Favored gene segments in persistent disease were TRBV28, TRBJ1-2 and TRBJ2-5.

This sample also appeared in a second study, on T cells in Graves' hyperthyroidism and ophthalmopathy. That report notes: Most clonotypes expanded in the thyroid (above 0.001) were also present in blood.

This rearrangement joins TRBV11-2 to TRBJ1-4; unclear D gene. The source is a woman aged 30 to 39 with Graves disease. The material sequenced was peripheral blood mononuclear cells (PBMCs), taken at new diagnosis, from a patient treated with antithyroid drugs. CDR3 coding DNA: TGTGCCAGCAGCCCCCGGCCTTCCACAACGGCAACTAATGAAAAACTGTTTTTT. Residues: CASSPRPSTTATNEKLFF.